The clone carrying this T cell receptor beta chain came up a few times. These data are taken from a study of blood T cell repertoires in COVID-19. Clones were sequenced by immunoSEQ multiplex PCR, and TCRdb holds only the in-frame ones, with some missing. The data contain approximately 97,000 clones, approximately 78% of them singletons. The CDR3 consists of 16 residues. Germline CDR1 and CDR2: KGHDR and SFDVKD. The V gene end was trimmed by 2 bases and the J gene end by 6 bases; junction bases not matched to a gene: 9. This TCR derives from a man aged 55 to 70 with active or convalescent COVID-19. The sample was peripheral blood. The rearrangement links TRBV24-1 to TRBJ1-2; 9 nucleotides agree with TRBD1. Written as DNA, the CDR3 is TGTGCCACCAGTGATTCTTCCGGGACAGGGCCGGATGGCTACACCTTC. As protein: CATSDSSGTGPDGYTF.